This TCR beta chain was sequenced during a study of T cell responses to AZD1222 COVID-19 vaccine. The data were produced by immunoSEQ multiplex PCR, yet TCRdb's version contains in-frame clones alone and is incomplete. Of roughly 120,000 clones in the sample, just under 95% were seen once. The germline gives CDR1 MNHEY, CDR2 SMNVEV (reference sequence). V shed 4 bases, J shed 8 bases, and the junction held 11 bases outside the gene matches. CDR3 length equals 15 residues. V usage is TRBV27 and J usage is TRBJ2-4; 7 bases agree with TRBD1. The clonotype comes from an adult in good health. Sample: peripheral blood, taken on day 0 of AZD1222 vaccination. The DNA of the CDR3 is TGTGCCAGCAGTTCCCGACAGGGTGTGAGGGACATTCAGTACTTC. This codes for CASSSRQGVRDIQYF.